Included here is one TCR beta chain sequence, with context. Germline V gene lookup returns CDR1 SGHRS and CDR2 YFSETQ. CDR3 size: 14 residues. After removal of 2 bases from V and 4 bases from J, the junction contained 5 bases not matched to a gene. Clones were sequenced by immunoSEQ multiplex PCR, and TCRdb holds only the in-frame ones, with some missing. Of some 73,000 clones listed, roughly 90% were seen once; the top ten hold about 4.7%. This record comes from a study of technical replicates of blood from several donors. The chain uses TRBV5-1 and TRBJ2-7, with TRBD2 identical over 8 bases. The sample was PBMCs. This receptor was taken from a human donor in good health. Some clones in this sample may be carry-over from other donors' samples. The CDR3 DNA follows: TGCGCCAGCAGCTTAGCGGGAGATATGTACGAGCAGTACTTC. Translating it yields CASSLAGDMYEQYF.